These T cell receptor beta chains were read from a single sample in a study of a mutant IDH1 vaccine in newly diagnosed glioma. No antigen is known for these receptors. Clones were read by immunoSEQ multiplex PCR, and TCRdb kept only the in-frame ones, dropping some. The data hold about 36,000 clones, with 75% to 90% observed a single time. The source was peripheral blood mononuclear cells (PBMCs), collected from a glioma patient whose treatment included an IDH1 peptide vaccine. The receptors originated from a woman under 40 with glioma. Some clones in this sample may be carry-over from other donors' samples. Both conserved end residues are part of each CDR3. D genes are given only for firm matches. Clone size is shown for a subset of rows, as once, few, many or a class of expanded clone.

>TRBV10-3|-|TRBJ1-1|-
CAISVRSQGLNTEAFF
TGTGCCATCAGTGTTAGGAGCCAGGGCCTTAACACTGAAGCTTTCTTT
>TRBV4-1|-|TRBJ2-5|few
CASSQTAEGTQYF
TGCGCCAGCAGCCAAACGGCCGAAGGGACCCAGTACTTC
>TRBV7-2|-|TRBJ1-1|once
CASSPKDRGGNTEAFF
TGTGCCAGCAGCCCCAAGGATAGGGGCGGGAACACTGAAGCTTTCTTT
>TRBV10-3|-|TRBJ1-1|-
CAISGGGTEAFF
TGTGCCATCAGTGGAGGGGGTACTGAAGCTTTCTTT
>TRBV30|-|TRBJ2-1|once
CAWSGTFGEQFF
TGTGCCTGGAGTGGGACTTTCGGTGAGCAGTTCTTC
>TRBV10-3|-|TRBJ1-2|-
CAIRGSANYGYTF
TGTGCCATCAGGGGTTCAGCTAACTATGGCTACACCTTC
>TRBV19|TRBD1|TRBJ2-1|medium-sized
CASSKGWGQDYNEQFF
TGTGCCAGTAGTAAGGGTTGGGGACAGGACTACAATGAGCAGTTCTTC
>TRBV9|-|TRBJ1-4|-
CASSLGGRANEKLFF
TGTGCCAGCAGCCTCGGGGGGCGGGCTAATGAAAAACTGTTTTTT
>TRBV7-3|-|TRBJ2-3|-
CASSLLGSGAGDTQYF
TGTGCCAGCAGCTTACTTGGGAGCGGAGCCGGAGATACGCAGTATTTT
>TRBV7-8|-|TRBJ2-5|-
CASSFQYQETQYF
TGTGCCAGCAGCTTCCAATACCAAGAGACCCAGTACTTC
>TRBV30|-|TRBJ1-4|few
CAWRDYNEKLFF
TGTGCCTGGAGGGACTATAATGAAAAACTGTTTTTT
>TRBV4-2|TRBD2|TRBJ2-3|few
CASSLRRTSGGADTQYF
TGTGCCAGCAGCCTAAGACGTACTAGCGGAGGGGCGGATACGCAGTATTTT
>TRBV30|-|TRBJ2-7|-
CAWSVPPGLSEQYF
TGTGCCTGGAGTGTCCCCCCTGGCCTGTCCGAGCAGTACTTC
>TRBV9|-|TRBJ1-2|few
CASSPGLSYGYTF
TGTGCCAGCAGCCCAGGGCTTAGCTATGGCTACACCTTC
>TRBV4-1|-|TRBJ2-7|-
CASSQGVGRQQRGDEQYF
TGCGCCAGCAGCCAAGGGGTGGGTCGACAGCAACGGGGTGACGAGCAGTACTTC
>TRBV19|-|TRBJ1-5|once
CASSIGGTFYSNQPQHF
TGTGCCAGTAGTATAGGGGGCACCTTTTATAGCAATCAGCCCCAGCATTTT
>TRBV4-1|-|TRBJ1-1|-
CASSQDRGGKNTEAFF
TGCGCCAGCAGCCAGGATCGCGGTGGGAAGAACACTGAAGCTTTCTTT
>TRBV27|-|TRBJ2-7|-
CASRRGLEGEQYF
TGTGCCAGCAGACGGGGTCTAGAGGGGGAGCAGTACTTC
>TRBV7-9|-|TRBJ1-1|-
CASSSPGPNTEAFF
TGTGCCAGCAGCTCTCCGGGACCGAACACTGAAGCTTTCTTT
>TRBV27|TRBD1|TRBJ2-5|few
CASSPGGAETQYF
TGTGCCAGCAGCCCAGGGGGCGCGGAGACCCAGTACTTC
>TRBV6-1|-|TRBJ1-1|-
CASSENPQGLNTEAFF
TGTGCCAGCAGTGAAAACCCCCAGGGACTGAACACTGAAGCTTTCTTT
>TRBV19|TRBD1|TRBJ2-7|-
CASREGQGGNYEQYF
TGTGCCAGTAGAGAAGGACAGGGGGGGAACTACGAGCAGTACTTC
>TRBV27|-|TRBJ2-7|-
CASSLSGSYLGYEQYF
TGTGCCAGCAGTTTATCGGGCAGCTATCTTGGATACGAGCAGTACTTC
>TRBV4-2|-|TRBJ2-1|-
CASSQDRAGLEQFF
TGTGCCAGCAGCCAAGATCGGGCCGGATTAGAGCAGTTCTTC
>TRBV5-4|-|TRBJ2-5|-
CASSLGGLPRETQYF
TGTGCCAGCAGCTTGGGTGGTTTACCCCGGGAGACCCAGTACTTC
>TRBV19|-|TRBJ1-2|-
CATSGNTANYGYTF
TGTGCCACAAGCGGGAATACAGCTAACTATGGCTACACCTTC
>TRBV5-5|-|TRBJ1-1|few
CASSVLGGMNTEAFF
TGTGCCAGCAGCGTACTGGGCGGGATGAACACTGAAGCTTTCTTT
>TRBV7-6|-|TRBJ2-7|-
CASSSGSPDSEQYF
TGTGCCAGCAGTTCGGGGTCACCGGACTCCGAGCAGTACTTC
>TRBV18|-|TRBJ1-1|-
CASSPPGTVNTEAFF
TGTGCCAGCTCACCACCCGGGACCGTGAACACTGAAGCTTTCTTT
>TRBV5-1|-|TRBJ2-3|-
CASSLGSSQTTDTQYF
TGCGCCAGCAGCTTGGGATCTTCCCAAACGACAGATACGCAGTATTTT
>TRBV5-5|TRBD1|TRBJ2-2|medium-sized
CASSTNRGVNTGELFF
TGTGCCAGCAGCACAAACAGGGGGGTGAACACCGGGGAGCTGTTTTTT
>TRBV7-9|-|TRBJ1-1|-
CASSFLGTEAFF
TGTGCCAGCAGCTTCCTTGGAACTGAAGCTTTCTTT
>TRBV28|TRBD1|TRBJ1-2|-
CASSPGWLDGTGNYGYTF
TGTGCCAGCAGTCCAGGGTGGTTGGACGGGACAGGGAACTATGGCTACACCTTC
>TRBV4-1|-|TRBJ2-1|-
CASSLRGRSIDEQFF
TGCGCCAGCAGCCTCCGGGGGAGAAGTATCGATGAGCAGTTCTTC
>TRBV4-1|TRBD2|TRBJ2-2|few
CASSPPSGRSANTGELFF
TGCGCCAGCAGCCCCCCAAGCGGGAGGTCCGCGAACACCGGGGAGCTGTTTTTT
>TRBV7-8|-|TRBJ1-5|-
CASSLRGDNSNQPQHF
TGTGCCAGCAGCTTAAGAGGGGATAATAGCAATCAGCCCCAGCATTTT
>TRBV11-1|-|TRBJ2-7|-
CASSPEAFYEQYF
TGTGCCAGCAGCCCTGAGGCTTTCTACGAGCAGTACTTC
>TRBV27|TRBD2|TRBJ2-2|-
CASRLGSSGRATATGELFF
TGTGCCAGCCGGCTGGGGAGTAGCGGGAGGGCGACGGCCACCGGGGAGCTGTTTTTT
>TRBV11-2|TRBD2|TRBJ2-5|-
CASSLGRAAGFQETQYF
TGTGCCAGCAGCTTAGGCCGAGCAGCGGGATTCCAAGAGACCCAGTACTTC
>TRBV7-9|TRBD1|TRBJ1-1|few
CASSSQGADTEAFF
TGTGCCAGCAGCTCACAGGGGGCTGACACTGAAGCTTTCTTT
>TRBV7-9|-|TRBJ1-1|-
CASSVGDSSTEAFF
TGTGCCAGCAGCGTAGGGGATAGCAGCACTGAAGCTTTCTTT
>TRBV7-9|-|TRBJ1-2|-
CASSATGFGYTF
TGTGCCAGCAGCGCGACGGGGTTTGGCTACACCTTC
>TRBV5-5|TRBD2|TRBJ2-1|-
CASSWGNNSGRAGEQFF
TGTGCCAGCAGCTGGGGCAACAATAGCGGGAGGGCGGGTGAGCAGTTCTTC
>TRBV27|TRBD1|TRBJ1-5|-
CASSLQGAGNQPQHF
TGTGCCAGCAGTTTACAGGGGGCGGGCAATCAGCCCCAGCATTTT
>TRBV15|-|TRBJ1-5|-
CATSRDRTAGRPQHF
TGTGCCACCAGCAGAGATCGCACGGCCGGGAGGCCCCAGCATTTT
>TRBV30|-|TRBJ1-1|-
CAWERTENTEAFF
TGTGCCTGGGAAAGGACAGAGAACACTGAAGCTTTCTTT
>TRBV18|-|TRBJ2-7|once
CASSPGSGSEQYF
TGTGCCAGCTCACCCGGTTCAGGGTCCGAGCAGTACTTC
>TRBV30|-|TRBJ2-1|-
CAWTEGRLDNEQFF
TGTGCCTGGACCGAAGGTCGTCTGGACAATGAGCAGTTCTTC
>TRBV9|-|TRBJ2-1|few
CASSGRGGTGYNEQFF
TGTGCCAGCAGCGGAAGGGGCGGGACGGGTTACAATGAGCAGTTCTTC
>TRBV6-5|TRBD2|TRBJ2-3|-
CASSSLAGGGTDTQYF
TGTGCCAGCAGTTCACTAGCGGGAGGGGGCACAGATACGCAGTATTTT
>TRBV9|-|TRBJ1-2|-
CASSATGNYGYTF
TGTGCCAGCAGCGCCACGGGTAACTATGGCTACACCTTC
>TRBV15|-|TRBJ2-3|-
CATSRVPSGSGTDTQYF
TGTGCCACCAGCAGAGTCCCCAGTGGGTCGGGGACAGATACGCAGTATTTT
>TRBV5-1|-|TRBJ2-3|-
CASSFGKPTDTQYF
TGCGCCAGCAGCTTCGGCAAGCCTACAGATACGCAGTATTTT
>TRBV6-5|-|TRBJ2-7|once
CASSYKQFSHEQYF
TGTGCCAGCAGCTATAAGCAGTTCTCCCACGAGCAGTACTTC